The 4 T cell receptor beta chains below come from one sample, sequenced in a study of T cell responses to AZD1222 COVID-19 vaccine. Some clones are missing from TCRdb's copy, which holds only in-frame ones; the method was immunoSEQ multiplex PCR. This table holds more than 110,000 clones, around 89% found once. The sample consisted of peripheral blood, taken on day 0 of AZD1222 vaccination. The receptors originated from an adult in good health.

The CDR3 nucleotides read TGCAGTGCTAGTGGGGGACAGGGTAGCACCGGGGAGCTGTTTTTT. This encodes CSASGGQGSTGELFF. The chain carries TRBV20-1 and TRBJ2-2; 9 positions agree with TRBD1. V dropped 3 bases and J dropped 4; count of bases not matched to a gene: 6. Germline assignment: CDR1 DFQATT and CDR2 SNEGSKA (reference sequence). CDR3 length: 15 amino acids.

This clone was recorded only once. The chain joins TRBV7-2 to TRBJ2-5; 7 bases are shared with TRBD2. From germline, CDR1 is SGHTA and CDR2 FQGNSA. This CDR3 spans 15 amino acids. Germline trimming cut 0 bases from V and 5 bases from J; bases unmatched to any gene: 6. CDR3 nucleotides: TGTGCCAGCAGCTTAGCGGGAGGGGCGGGGGAGACCCAGTACTTC. Translating gives CASSLAGGAGETQYF.

This chain joins TRBV27 and TRBJ2-1, with 13 bases aligning to TRBD2. CDR3 size: 18 residues. Losses at the gene ends were 8 bases for V and 4 bases for J; bases not matched to a gene: 14. Per germline, CDR1 MNHEY and CDR2 SMNVEV (reference sequence). The CDR3 sequence is CASRPSIGTSGIYNEQFF. DNA for the CDR3: TGTGCCAGCCGACCCTCGATAGGGACTAGCGGGATATACAATGAGCAGTTCTTC.

This sequence joins TRBV19 and TRBJ2-2; 8 bases agree with TRBD2. Trimming removed 7 bases from V and 4 bases from J; junction bases left unmatched: 11. This CDR3 comprises 16 residues. The V gene's germline CDR1 is LNHDA and CDR2 SQIVND (reference sequence). CDR3 sequence: CASTRGRGGLTGELFF. CDR3 coding DNA: TGTGCCAGTACCCGAGGACGGGGGGGCCTCACCGGGGAGCTGTTTTTT.